One and the same sample provided the 10 T cell receptor beta chains below, sequenced in a study of CD8 T cells in Susac syndrome. RNA amounts of about 0.5 to 1 ug underwent reverse transcription with random hexamers. TCRdb re-analysed the immunoSEQ multiplex PCR reads in MiXCR, keeping a single row per CDR3 protein. The table shows a few hundred thousand distinct CDR3 sequences, with roughly 94% occurring only once. Sequenced material: CD4+ T cells from PBMCs. All receptors come from a human donor with multiple sclerosis.

The J gene is TRBJ1-1, the V gene TRBV12-3 or TRBV12-4; no definite D call. The length of the CDR3 is 14 residues. Between the trimmed V and J ends, which lost 6 bases and 1 base, there was a span of 12 bases. The CDR3: CASSLDGWNTEAFF. CDR3 DNA sequence: TGTGCCAGCAGCTTGGACGGATGGAACACTGAAGCTTTCTTT.

V gene TRBV7-2 combines with J gene TRBJ2-1; D ambiguous. The CDR3 has 12 amino acids. Trimming cost V 0 bases and J 7 bases, with 4 bases left between them. The germline gives CDR1 SGHTA, CDR2 FQGNSA. CDR3 region: CASSLAANEQFF. CDR3 in DNA: TGTGCCAGCAGCTTAGCGGCTAATGAGCAGTTCTTC.

The chain links TRBV10-3 to TRBJ2-5; D perhaps matches TRBD1 (6 bases). Trimming shortened V by 8 bases and J by 4 bases, and 14 bases separated the two germline ends. From germline, CDR1 is ENHRY and CDR2 SYGVKD. The CDR3 has 13 amino acids. The CDR3 loop is CAISGATGETQYF. CDR3 nucleotides: TGTGCCATCTCAGGGGCCACGGGAGAGACCCAGTACTTC.

The gene calls are TRBV7-8 and TRBJ2-5; D is perhaps TRBD2 (5 bases). CDR3 size: 13 residues. V lost 7 bases and J 6 bases, leaving 15 bases between the germline ends. Per the germline V gene, CDR1 is SGHVS and CDR2 is FQNEAQ. The CDR3 DNA sequence: TGTGCCAGCACATTACCCGCGGGCCAGACCCAGTACTTC. This gives the protein CASTLPAGQTQYF.

This CDR3 is CASSSDRHAEAFF. CDR3 coding DNA: TGTGCCAGCAGCTCCGACCGACACGCTGAAGCTTTCTTT. The V call is TRBV3-1, the J call TRBJ1-1; D ambiguous. The CDR3 spans 13 residues. Deletions cut 5 bases from V and 6 bases from J, with 13 bases between. CDR1 and CDR2 (germline): LGHDT, YNNKEL (reference sequence).

The chain employs TRBV7-2 and TRBJ1-6; no clear D. V was clipped by 2 bases and J by 7 bases, with 12 bases between them. The CDR3 contains 15 residues. Germline V lookup: CDR1 SGHTA, CDR2 FQGNSA. CDR3 DNA: TGTGCCAGCAGCTTATTTGGTTACGGGAATTCACCCCTCCACTTT. It codes for CASSLFGYGNSPLHF.

This rearrangement joins TRBV7-9 to TRBJ2-7, with TRBD1 matching over 9 bases. V trimming: 7 bases; J trimming: 3 bases; junction bases outside the gene matches: 4. This CDR3 comprises 13 residues. Germline V gives CDR1 SEHNR, CDR2 FQNEAQ (reference sequence). As DNA, the CDR3 is TGTGCCAGCACGACGGGACAGGGCTACGAGCAGTACTTC. As protein: CASTTGQGYEQYF.

The chain couples TRBV7-8 to TRBJ2-3; possible D gene TRBD1, 6 bases. Germline CDR1 SGHVS, CDR2 FQNEAQ. Deletions cut 1 base from V and 6 bases from J, with 11 bases between. This CDR3 contains 14 residues. CDR3 nucleotides: TGTGCCAGCAGCTTAGATCAGGGGATGGATACGCAGTATTTT. It specifies CASSLDQGMDTQYF.

The CDR3 DNA reads TGTGCCAGCAGCTCGGTAAGGTACGAGCAGTACTTC. Protein sequence: CASSSVRYEQYF. The V call is TRBV11-2, the J call TRBJ2-7, with D unresolved. V was pared by 4 bases and J by 4 bases, with 8 bases between. Germline assignment: CDR1 SGHAT and CDR2 FQNNGV. This CDR3 region has 12 residues. The whole variable domain, filled in from reference TRBV11-2 and TRBJ2-7, reads EAGVAQSPRYKIIEKRQSVAFWCNPISGHATLYWYQQILGQGPKLLIQFQNNGVVDDSQLPKDRFSAERLKGVDSTLKIQPAKLEDSAVYLCASSSVRYEQYFGPGTRLTVT.

This chain links TRBV20-1 with TRBJ2-1; D possibly corresponds to TRBD2 (7 bases). There are 14 residues in the CDR3. Deletions cut 5 bases from V and 4 bases from J, with 15 bases between. Germline values: CDR1 DFQATT, CDR2 SNEGSKA (reference sequence). The CDR3 loop is CSARGGSRYNEQFF. The CDR3 nucleotides read TGCAGTGCTCGCGGGGGCTCCCGTTACAATGAGCAGTTCTTC.